This T cell receptor beta chain derives from a study of blood T cell repertoires in COVID-19. Study as a whole: Donors in the United States, Italy and Spain gave samples during acute or convalescent COVID-19.

The repertoire was sequenced with immunoSEQ multiplex PCR; TCRdb's copy has only in-frame clones and lacks some. Of approximately 290,000 clones listed, around 90% are singletons. Germline V gene lookup returns CDR1 SGHRS and CDR2 YFSETQ. This CDR3 has 11 residues. V was cut by 1 base and J by 4 bases, with 2 bases left in between. This clonotype was sampled from a man aged 18 to 29 with active or convalescent COVID-19. The sequenced sample was peripheral blood. This chain connects TRBV5-1 to TRBJ2-5; D is uncertain. CDR3 region: CASSLLETQYF. In nucleotides, the CDR3 is TGCGCCAGCAGCTTGCTAGAGACCCAGTACTTC.